The 17 T cell receptor beta chains below come from one sample, sequenced in a study of blood T cell repertoires in COVID-19. The method was immunoSEQ multiplex PCR; TCRdb's version includes in-frame clones alone and lacks a portion of them. The table records some 180,000 clones, 84% of them present only once. Input material: peripheral blood. The receptors come from a man aged 70 or older with active or convalescent COVID-19.

V gene TRBV12-3 or TRBV12-4 combines with J gene TRBJ1-2, with 11 bases matching TRBD1. This CDR3 spans 13 amino acids. J lost 5 bases, V lost 6 bases, and 2 bases had no gene match. The CDR3 reads CASRGDRGYGYTF. The CDR3 DNA sequence: TGTGCCAGCAGGGGGGACAGGGGGTATGGCTACACCTTC.

The chain employs TRBV14 and TRBJ1-3, with D unresolved. Per the germline V gene, CDR1 is SGHDN and CDR2 is FVKESK. V dropped 1 base and J dropped 0 bases, with 10 bases sitting between them. This CDR3 contains 16 residues. The CDR3 loop is CASSQGLSTSGNTIYF. The CDR3 DNA reads as TGTGCCAGCAGCCAAGGGCTCTCAACCTCTGGAAACACCATATATTTT.

This clone was counted a single time. V gene TRBV20-1 combines with J gene TRBJ2-1; 10 nucleotides line up with TRBD2. The germline CDR1 and CDR2 sequences are DFQATT and SNEGSKA (reference sequence). The CDR3 extends over 15 amino acids. Unmatched junction bases numbered 3, after V lost 3 bases and J lost 1 base. CDR3 protein: CSASPSGRSYNEQFF. Written as DNA, the CDR3 is TGCAGTGCTAGTCCTAGCGGGAGATCCTACAATGAGCAGTTCTTC.

The rearrangement uses TRBV19 and TRBJ1-2; possible D gene TRBD1, 5 bases. V was trimmed by 5 bases and J by 3 bases, leaving 22 bases between them. This CDR3 region has 17 residues. The germline V gene encodes CDR1 LNHDA and CDR2 SQIVND (reference sequence). The CDR3 DNA is TGTGCCAGTAGTCCCCGAGGGAGGGGAAGAGTTGACTATGGCTACACCTTC. Its protein is CASSPRGRGRVDYGYTF.

The genes are TRBV5-5 and TRBJ1-2; D is undetermined. The V and J ends lost 0 bases and 4 bases respectively, with 10 bases between them. Germline V gene lookup returns CDR1 SGHKS and CDR2 YYEKEE (reference sequence). The CDR3 consists of 14 residues. The DNA for the CDR3 is TGTGCCAGCAGCTTGGCGGTGCCTTTCTATGGCTACACCTTC. This gives the protein CASSLAVPFYGYTF.

This clone was counted a single time. The chain uses TRBV6-5 and TRBJ1-1, with 8 positions matching TRBD1. V was clipped by 7 bases and J by 0 bases; unmatched bases: 7. Germline V gene sequence: CDR1 MNHEY, CDR2 SVGAGI. The CDR3 has 15 residues. The CDR3 nucleotides are TGTGCCAGCAACCGGGGGACAGGACTGAACACTGAAGCTTTCTTT. Residues: CASNRGTGLNTEAFF.

The rearrangement joins TRBV7-2 to TRBJ1-2, with a weak D call TRBD1 (6 bases). Looked up from germline, CDR1 is SGHTA and CDR2 is FQGNSA. V dropped 5 bases and J dropped 8 bases, with 21 bases sitting between them. The CDR3 contains 15 residues. CDR3 loop: CASSPAGQRSKGYTF. The CDR3 DNA reads TGTGCCAGCAGCCCTGCCGGACAGAGGAGTAAAGGCTACACCTTC. The whole variable domain, remainder taken from reference TRBV7-2 and TRBJ1-2, is GAGVSQSPSNKVTEKGKDVELRCDPISGHTALYWYRQSLGQGLEFLIYFQGNSAPDKSGLPSDRFSAERTGGSVSTLTIQRTQQEDSAVYLCASSPAGQRSKGYTFGSGTRLTVV.

This rearrangement joins TRBV6-2 or TRBV6-3 to TRBJ2-7; the D gene is possibly TRBD1 (6 bases). Trimming shortened V by 6 bases and J by 4 bases, and 16 bases separated the two germline ends. The CDR3 has 14 residues. Germline CDR1 MNHEY, CDR2 SVGEGT. CDR3 bases: TGTGCCAGCAGCCGAAGGGACACGGATTACGAGCAGTACTTC. Its protein product is CASSRRDTDYEQYF.

V gene TRBV18 combines with J gene TRBJ1-2, with 9 bases aligning to TRBD1. Per the germline V gene, CDR1 is KGHSH and CDR2 is LQKENI. There are 14 residues in the CDR3. The junction had 4 bases not matched to a gene; V was cut back by 6 bases and J by 2 bases. CDR3 in amino acids: CASSSGQGNYGYTF. CDR3 DNA sequence: TGTGCCAGCTCCTCAGGACAGGGGAACTATGGCTACACCTTC.

This clone showed up just a few times. This rearrangement joins TRBV3-1 (or the pseudogene TRBV3-2) to TRBJ2-3; 10 nucleotides align to TRBD2. This CDR3 is built from 18 residues. Germline values: CDR1 LGHDT, CDR2 YNNKEL (reference sequence). The ends lost 2 bases at V and 0 bases at J; junction bases unmatched: 8. CDR3 residues: CASSQLAGATSSTDTQYF. CDR3 in DNA: TGTGCCAGCAGCCAACTAGCGGGGGCTACATCTAGCACAGATACGCAGTATTTT.

The chain is built from TRBV6-5 and TRBJ2-1, with a tentative D call TRBD1 (5 bases). Trimming took 0 bases from V and 1 from J, leaving 10 bases between them. This CDR3 spans 16 amino acids. CDR1 MNHEY and CDR2 SVGAGI come from the germline V gene. The CDR3 is CASSYSRGLSYNEQFF. CDR3 nucleotide sequence: TGTGCCAGCAGTTACTCTAGGGGCTTGTCCTACAATGAGCAGTTCTTC.

CDR3 DNA: TGTGCCAGCAGCTCAGGGGGCCGCTCCTATAATTCACCCCTCCACTTT. It is translated as CASSSGGRSYNSPLHF. The gene calls are TRBV7-9 and TRBJ1-6; 8 nucleotides line up with TRBD1. The junction had 2 bases not matched to a gene; V was cut back by 4 bases and J by 0 bases. CDR1 is SEHNR, CDR2 FQNEAQ, per germline (reference sequence). The CDR3 sequence is 16 residues long.

This clone was seen a few times. The chain carries TRBV19 and TRBJ2-1; 7 bases align to TRBD2. V lost 5 bases to trimming and J lost 0 bases; unmatched junction nucleotides: 4. This CDR3 comprises 15 residues. Germline CDR1 reads LNHDA; CDR2 reads SQIVND (reference sequence). The CDR3 DNA follows: TGTGCCAGTAGTGTACTAGCGACCTCCTACAATGAGCAGTTCTTC. Translated: CASSVLATSYNEQFF.

CDR3 region: CASSHTTGTGSTDTQYF. CDR3 nucleotides: TGTGCCAGCAGCCATACCACCGGGACAGGGAGCACAGATACGCAGTATTTT. The genes are TRBV11-3 and TRBJ2-3, with 9 bases aligning to TRBD1. Germline CDR1 reads SGHNT; CDR2 reads YENEEA. J was trimmed by 0 bases and V by 5 bases; bases with no gene match: 9. The CDR3 runs 17 residues.

The chain employs TRBV2 and TRBJ1-2; D is possibly TRBD1 (5 bases). Trimming shortened V by 8 bases and J by 7 bases, and 11 bases separated the two germline ends. Germline V gene data show CDR1 as SNHLY and CDR2 as FYNNEI. The CDR3 runs to 11 residues. The CDR3 sequence is CASQGGRGYTF. DNA of the CDR3: TGTGCCAGCCAGGGAGGACGTGGCTACACCTTC.

The chain combines TRBV5-1 with TRBJ2-3; 7 positions agree with TRBD2. The germline CDR1 and CDR2 sequences are SGHRS and YFSETQ. This CDR3 has 15 residues. V shed 1 base, J shed 3 bases, and the junction held 5 bases outside the gene matches. The CDR3 nucleotides read TGCGCCAGCAGCTTGTTTACTAGCGCTACAGATACGCAGTATTTT. Its translation is CASSLFTSATDTQYF.

In DNA form, the CDR3 reads TGTGCCAGCAGCGAAGGACTCCCTCCAATGGAGACCCAGTACTTC. This sequence encodes CASSEGLPPMETQYF. The J gene is TRBJ2-5, the V gene TRBV9; D is perhaps TRBD2 (5 bases). The ends were cut back, 3 bases at V and 5 bases at J, with 17 bases in the middle. The CDR3 spans 15 residues. Germline CDR1 reads SGDLS; CDR2 reads YYNGEE.